One T cell receptor (beta chain) is described in this entry. Its antigen is still unknown. CDR1 and CDR2 (germline): SGDLS, YYNGEE. This CDR3 spans 12 amino acids. V was clipped by 6 bases and J by 1 base, with 4 bases between them. Libraries were prepared by immunoSEQ multiplex PCR; TCRdb keeps only in-frame clonotypes and omits some of them. The sample has approximately 12,000 clones; 69% are singletons. These data belong to a study of ipilimumab plus nivolumab after autologous stem cell transplantation. For the study at large: The DLBCL group included primary refractory and relapsed cases. Study-wide points: Authors suggest TCR repertoire, Treg phenotype and gut microbiota support further study.

Starting 14 to 28 days after autologous transplant, ipilimumab 1 mg/kg was given. This chain links TRBV9 with TRBJ2-2, with unresolved D. This clonotype originated in a male donor with diffuse large B-cell lymphoma. The sample consisted of PBMCs, taken in a trial of ipilimumab plus nivolumab as post-transplant consolidation. The CDR3 reads CASNQNTGELFF. Written as DNA, the CDR3 is TGTGCCAGCAACCAGAACACCGGGGAGCTGTTTTTT.